The 30 T cell receptor beta chains below come from one sample, sequenced in a study of cytomegalovirus exposure and HLA in healthy donors. The PCR used 60 Vbeta and 13 Jbeta primers. Measured with immunoSEQ multiplex PCR; TCRdb has only the in-frame clones, and not every one. The sample yields 200,000 or so clones, roughly 80% seen once. Sequenced material: PBMCs. Every receptor here comes from a male donor in good health and CMV-seronegative.

This clone was seen more than once but under ten times. J is TRBJ1-1 and V is TRBV7-9; D perhaps matches TRBD1 (5 bases). The germline V gene encodes CDR1 SEHNR and CDR2 FQNEAQ (reference sequence). This CDR3 is built from 13 residues. Trimming left V 1 base short and J 3 bases short, with 6 bases between. This CDR3 is CASSLVRDTEAFF. CDR3 sequence (DNA): TGTGCCAGCAGCTTAGTCAGGGACACTGAAGCTTTCTTT. Drawing the rest from reference TRBV7-9 and TRBJ1-1, the complete variable domain is DTGVSQNPRHKITKRGQNVTFRCDPISEHNRLYWYRQTLGQGPEFLTYFQNEAQLEKSRLLSDRFSAERPKGSFSTLEIQRTEQGDSAMYLCASSLVRDTEAFFGQGTRLTVV.

The rearrangement links TRBV28 to TRBJ2-7; D perhaps matches TRBD2 (6 bases). The CDR3 extends over 15 amino acids. Germline CDR1 and CDR2: MDHEN and SYDVKM. Deletions cut 6 bases from V and 0 bases from J, with 15 bases between. The CDR3 bases are TGTGCCAGCAGCGATATGGACGGGAGCTCCTACGAGCAGTACTTC. This translates into CASSDMDGSSYEQYF.

V is TRBV6-4 and J is TRBJ1-5, with a tentative D call TRBD1 (5 bases). Trimming took off 0 bases at V and 5 bases at J, with 11 bases between the two ends. The germline V gene encodes CDR1 MRHNA and CDR2 SNTAGT. The CDR3 consists of 15 residues. The CDR3 DNA follows: TGTGCCAGCAGTGACTCGGGAGGGGACCATCAGCCCCAGCATTTT. The encoded protein is CASSDSGGDHQPQHF.

The chain is built from TRBV19 and TRBJ1-5; TRBD1 matches at 11 bases. Germline V gene lookup returns CDR1 LNHDA and CDR2 SQIVND (reference sequence). Unmatched junction bases numbered 4, after V lost 5 bases and J lost 4 bases. This CDR3 has 15 amino acids. The CDR3 nucleotides read TGTGCCAGTAGTCCGGGACAGGGGGTTAATCAGCCCCAGCATTTT. Translated, it gives CASSPGQGVNQPQHF. The entire variable domain, with the rest obtained from reference TRBV19 and TRBJ1-5, is as follows: DGGITQSPKYLFRKEGQNVTLSCEQNLNHDAMYWYRQDPGQGLRLIYYSQIVNDFQKGDIAEGYSVSREKKESFPLTVTSAQKNPTAFYLCASSPGQGVNQPQHFGDGTRLSIL.

This chain links TRBV11-2 with TRBJ2-7; weak D call: TRBD2 (6 bases). V lost 5 bases and J 3 bases, leaving 14 bases between the germline ends. Per the germline V gene, CDR1 is SGHAT and CDR2 is FQNNGV. The CDR3 length is 14 residues. For the CDR3, the DNA is TGTGCCAGCAGCCCCGGGACGGGGGACTACGAGCAGTACTTC. This encodes CASSPGTGDYEQYF.

The gene calls are TRBV6-6 and TRBJ1-1; no clear D gene. This CDR3 has 12 amino acids. From germline, CDR1 is MNHNY and CDR2 SVGAGI (reference sequence). V dropped 7 bases and J dropped 3 bases, with 9 bases sitting between them. CDR3 in DNA: TGTGCCAGCACCCTGACTTACACTGAAGCTTTCTTT. Protein: CASTLTYTEAFF.

The gene calls are TRBV2 and TRBJ2-1; TRBD2 agrees at 14 bases. V lost 7 bases, J lost 7 bases, and 9 bases stayed unmatched. Germline CDR1 and CDR2: SNHLY and FYNNEI. The CDR3 is 16 residues long. CDR3 protein: CASIALGLAGGNEQFF. The CDR3 region has the DNA TGTGCCAGCATAGCTTTAGGACTAGCGGGAGGTAATGAGCAGTTCTTC.

In this sample, this clone turned up once. This rearrangement joins TRBV19 to TRBJ2-2; tentative D call: TRBD1 (6 bases). This CDR3 spans 12 amino acids. V shed 6 bases and J shed 7 bases, with 9 bases lying between them. CDR1 and CDR2 from the germline V gene are LNHDA and SQIVND (reference sequence). The CDR3 reads CASSLGGGELFF. The CDR3 DNA reads as TGTGCCAGTAGCCTAGGGGGCGGGGAGCTGTTTTTT.

V gene TRBV7-3 combines with J gene TRBJ2-5; a weak D match, TRBD2 (6 bases). CDR1 is SGHTA and CDR2 is FQGTGA in the germline V gene. The length of the CDR3 is 13 residues. V was cut by 5 bases and J by 5 bases, with 12 bases left in between. The CDR3 DNA is TGTGCCAGCAGCCAAAACGGGGGTGAGACCCAGTACTTC. This sequence encodes CASSQNGGETQYF.

The chain employs TRBV4-2 and TRBJ2-1, with D possibly TRBD2 on 7 matching bases. The CDR3 has 16 amino acids. Looked up from germline, CDR1 is LGHNA and CDR2 is YNFKEQ. V was shortened by 0 bases and J by 3 bases, with 12 bases between the two germline ends. CDR3 nucleotide sequence: TGTGCCAGCAGCCAAGATGGGGGGGGCAACTACAATGAGCAGTTCTTC. The encoded protein is CASSQDGGGNYNEQFF.

The CDR3 region is CASSLGRLVGDTQYF. In DNA form, the CDR3 reads TGTGCCAGCAGCTTGGGGCGCTTAGTAGGAGATACGCAGTATTTT. The chain combines TRBV9 with TRBJ2-3; maybe TRBD1 (5 bases). The V end was cut by 4 bases, the J end by 5 bases, with 17 bases between. The CDR3 is 15 residues long. Germline-derived CDR1 and CDR2 are SGDLS and YYNGEE.

The V call is TRBV10-3, the J call TRBJ2-7; the D gene is possibly TRBD2 (5 bases). CDR1 is ENHRY and CDR2 is SYGVKD in the germline V gene. The CDR3 is 13 amino acids. Trimming shortened V by 5 bases and J by 5 bases, and 13 bases separated the two germline ends. CDR3 DNA sequence: TGTGCCATCAGTTTGACACCAGCGGACGAGCAGTACTTC. The encoded protein is CAISLTPADEQYF.

This clone came up a few times. The CDR3 region has the DNA TGCGCCAGCAGGAACAGGACCCAGAACACTGAAGCTTTCTTT. Its protein product is CASRNRTQNTEAFF. The gene calls are TRBV5-1 and TRBJ1-1; tentative D call: TRBD1 (5 bases). Germline loops: CDR1 SGHRS, CDR2 YFSETQ. V was pared by 5 bases and J by 1 base, with 12 bases between. The CDR3 totals 14 residues. Full variable domain (missing parts from reference TRBV5-1 and TRBJ1-1): KAGVTQTPRYLIKTRGQQVTLSCSPISGHRSVSWYQQTPGQGLQFLFEYFSETQRNKGNFPGRFSGRQFSNSRSEMNVSTLELGDSALYLCASRNRTQNTEAFFGQGTRLTVV.

The J gene is TRBJ2-3, the V gene TRBV7-3; 9 bases agree with TRBD1. Germline CDR1 and CDR2: SGHTA and FQGTGA. The V segment lost 2 bases and the J segment 5 bases; nucleotides outside the gene matches: 11. CDR3 length: 17 residues. The CDR3 spells CASSLASTGGDGDTQYF. CDR3 bases: TGTGCCAGCAGCTTAGCTTCTACAGGGGGCGATGGAGATACGCAGTATTTT.

This chain connects TRBV5-1 to TRBJ2-2, with 8 bases lining up with TRBD2. CDR1 and CDR2 from the germline V gene are SGHRS and YFSETQ. This CDR3 region has 17 residues. With V trimmed by 4 bases and J by 4 bases, 12 bases remained unmatched. The CDR3 reads CASSNLAGPGPTGELFF. The CDR3 bases are TGCGCCAGCAGCAATTTAGCGGGACCTGGACCCACCGGGGAGCTGTTTTTT.

This clone was seen a few times. The CDR3 region is CASSQDRGTDTQYF. DNA for the CDR3: TGTGCCAGCAGCCAAGACCGGGGAACAGATACGCAGTATTTT. The chain carries TRBV5-4 and TRBJ2-3, with D perhaps TRBD2 (5 bases). The CDR3 covers 14 residues. The germline V and J ends were trimmed by 4 bases and 3 bases, with 12 bases remaining between them. From germline, CDR1 is SGHNT and CDR2 YYREEE (reference sequence). Supplemented by reference TRBV5-4 and TRBJ2-3, the full variable domain reads ETGVTQSPTHLIKTRGQQVTLRCSSQSGHNTVSWYQQALGQGPQFIFQYYREEENGRGNFPPRFSGLQFPNYSSELNVNALELDDSALYLCASSQDRGTDTQYFGPGTRLTVL.

This chain joins TRBV19 and TRBJ2-3; D is uncertain. The germline V and J ends were trimmed by 4 bases and 2 bases, with 4 bases remaining between them. Germline lookup yields CDR1 LNHDA and CDR2 SQIVND (reference sequence). There are 12 residues in the CDR3. The CDR3 loop is CASSTNTDTQYF. CDR3 in DNA: TGTGCCAGTAGTACCAACACAGATACGCAGTATTTT.

The chain carries TRBV7-9 and TRBJ1-1; TRBD1 aligns across 10 bases. CDR1 and CDR2 (germline): SEHNR, FQNEAQ (reference sequence). The CDR3 consists of 16 residues. J was trimmed by 2 bases and V by 6 bases; bases with no gene match: 9. CDR3 sequence (DNA): TGTGCCAGCAGAGGAAGGACAGGGGGAAACAACACTGAAGCTTTCTTT. It encodes CASRGRTGGNNTEAFF.

V is TRBV7-6 and J is TRBJ2-7; D unresolved. The CDR3 is 15 residues long. Germline V gene lookup returns CDR1 SGHVS and CDR2 FNYEAQ. V lost 5 bases and J 7 bases, leaving 21 bases between the germline ends. The CDR3 nucleotides read TGTGCCAGCAGCACGACCCCCCAGGCAGCCGGTGAGCAGTACTTC. Protein sequence: CASSTTPQAAGEQYF. The full variable domain, completed using reference TRBV7-6 and TRBJ2-7, is GAGVSQSPRYKVTKRGQDVALRCDPISGHVSLYWYRQALGQGPEFLTYFNYEAQQDKSGLPNDRFSAERPEGSISTLTIQRTEQRDSAMYRCASSTTPQAAGEQYFGPGTRLTVT.

The genes are TRBV7-9 and TRBJ2-5; D gene uncertain. The CDR3 is 12 residues long. Germline values: CDR1 SEHNR, CDR2 FQNEAQ (reference sequence). The V and J ends lost 1 base and 7 bases respectively, with 7 bases between them. CDR3 in DNA: TGTGCCAGCAGCTTAGTCCTAGGGACCCAGTACTTC. It specifies CASSLVLGTQYF.

The rearrangement links TRBV19 to TRBJ2-2, with TRBD2 identical over 8 bases. V was clipped by 5 bases and J by 6 bases; unmatched bases: 11. The CDR3 loop spans 16 amino acids. CDR1 is LNHDA, CDR2 SQIVND, per germline (reference sequence). The CDR3, as DNA: TGTGCCAGTAGTTCCTCGGGGACTAGTATCGCCGGGGAGCTGTTTTTT. It specifies CASSSSGTSIAGELFF.

The rearrangement links TRBV28 to TRBJ2-3; 9 nucleotides line up with TRBD2. Unmatched junction bases numbered 11, after V lost 6 bases and J lost 4 bases. CDR1 MDHEN and CDR2 SYDVKM come from the germline V gene. The CDR3 totals 16 residues. CDR3 DNA sequence: TGTGCCAGCAGACCCGACCTAGCGGGAAGGGCAGATACGCAGTATTTT. It translates to CASRPDLAGRADTQYF.

This clone was counted a single time. This chain's CDR3 is CASSRGLAPGGEQYF. CDR3 DNA sequence: TGTGCCAGCAGCCGAGGACTAGCCCCAGGGGGGGAGCAGTACTTC. The genes are TRBV11-2 and TRBJ2-7, with D possibly matching TRBD2 (8 bases). Trimming left V 5 bases short and J 7 bases short, with 21 bases between. CDR3 length: 15 amino acids. Germline CDR1 reads SGHAT; CDR2 reads FQNNGV.

The chain carries TRBV30 and TRBJ2-5; D call uncertain. Germline CDR1 reads GTSNPN; CDR2 reads SVGIG (reference sequence). Between the trimmed V and J ends, which lost 0 bases and 5 bases, there was a span of 4 bases. CDR3 size: 11 residues. The CDR3 sequence: CAWSVMETQYF. CDR3 bases: TGTGCCTGGAGTGTTATGGAGACCCAGTACTTC.

This chain links TRBV5-6 with TRBJ1-4; tentative D call: TRBD1 (5 bases). Trimming shortened V by 7 bases and J by 0 bases, and 13 bases separated the two germline ends. Germline CDR1 and CDR2: SGHDT and YYEEEE. CDR3 length: 15 amino acids. The CDR3 is CASRLRGATNEKLFF. CDR3 bases: TGTGCCAGCCGCCTAAGGGGTGCAACTAATGAAAAACTGTTTTTT.

This rearrangement joins TRBV6-5 to TRBJ2-2; 9 bases match TRBD1. Germline values: CDR1 MNHEY, CDR2 SVGAGI. The CDR3 sequence is 16 residues long. The V segment lost 2 bases and the J segment 2 bases; nucleotides outside the gene matches: 3. CDR3 nucleotide sequence: TGTGCCAGCAGTTACGGGGGACAGGGCAACACCGGGGAGCTGTTTTTT. This encodes CASSYGGQGNTGELFF.

The chain has TRBV7-9 and TRBJ2-2; TRBD1 might be the D (5 bases). Germline CDR1 and CDR2: SEHNR and FQNEAQ (reference sequence). The CDR3 runs to 14 residues. Deletions cut 0 bases from V and 6 bases from J, with 8 bases between. CDR3 nucleotides: TGTGCCAGCAGCTTAGCCCAGGGCCCCGGGGAGCTGTTTTTT. It codes for CASSLAQGPGELFF.

The chain has TRBV29-1 and TRBJ2-3; maybe TRBD1 (5 bases). Per the germline V gene, CDR1 is SQVTM and CDR2 is ANQGSEA. Trimming left V 7 bases short and J 3 bases short, with 17 bases between. The CDR3 has 14 residues. This CDR3 is CSAAVQGRTDTQYF. The CDR3 coding sequence is TGCAGCGCCGCGGTTCAGGGAAGAACAGATACGCAGTATTTT.

The chain employs TRBV6-5 and TRBJ1-6; 7 bases fit TRBD1. Trimming took 2 bases from V and 8 from J; bases not matched to a gene: 6. Looked up from germline, CDR1 is MNHEY and CDR2 is SVGAGI. The CDR3 totals 15 residues. CDR3 residues: CASSYVRGWDSPLHF. CDR3 nucleotides: TGTGCCAGCAGTTACGTCAGGGGGTGGGATTCACCCCTCCACTTT.

The V call is TRBV19, the J call TRBJ2-1; 8 bases match TRBD2. V was clipped by 5 bases and J by 7 bases; unmatched bases: 1. Looked up from germline, CDR1 is LNHDA and CDR2 is SQIVND (reference sequence). This CDR3 comprises 12 residues. The DNA of the CDR3 is TGTGCCAGTAGTTCTAGCGGGAATGAGCAGTTCTTC. This translates into CASSSSGNEQFF.